Below are 10 T cell receptor beta chains sequenced from a single sample in a study of regulatory T cells in long-lasting Graves disease (dated by TCRdb to about 2021). The library was prepared using multiplex PCR. Sequencing relied on an Illumina HiSeq 4000. iRepertoire HTBI primers and Arm-PCR amplification of CDR3 regions were used to construct TCR beta libraries. TCRdb redid the processing of the public reads, applying fastp at Q25 and MiXCR, and retained in-frame beta chains. Identical CDR3 proteins give one entry, which carries the most common genes and DNA. For this sample there are over 500,000 distinct CDR3 sequences; around 15% appear just once. The top ten clones comprise around 13% of the sample. This specimen's time point label, interpreted: newly diagnosed GD, antithyroid drugs for less than 3 months. RNA was extracted from PBMCs in TRIzol for both TCR sequencing and RNA sequencing. This sample was also put to use in a study of T cells in Graves' hyperthyroidism and ophthalmopathy.

The input for sequencing was peripheral blood mononuclear cells (PBMCs), taken at new diagnosis, from a patient treated with antithyroid drugs. Source of these receptors: a man between 18 and 35 years old with Graves disease. Donor details come from another sample of the same person, matched by shared clones.

This clonotype came up a few times. This probably arose from a read error, given a far larger clone one base away. This rearrangement joins TRBV27 to TRBJ2-4; 8 bases are a match to TRBD1. The J call may be wrong; the DNA end is better matched by TRBJ2-1. This CDR3 is 13 amino acids long. CDR1 is MNHEY, CDR2 SMNVEV, per germline (reference sequence). DNA of the CDR3: TGTGCCAACAGTTTGACAGGGGTTCAGGAGCAGTTCTTC. It codes for CANSLTGVQEQFF.

This clonotype was seen repeatedly, ten times or more. The chain uses TRBV11-3 and TRBJ2-7, with TRBD2 as a possible D gene (6 bases). This CDR3 has 16 amino acids. V lost 2 bases and J lost 5, with 19 bases in between. Germline V gives CDR1 SGHNT, CDR2 YENEEA. CDR3 coding DNA: TGTGCCAGCAGCTTACGTAGCGGTGCGCCCAGAGACGAGCAGTACTTC. It translates to CASSLRSGAPRDEQYF.

This clonotype was seen a single time. This may stem from a read error, because a much larger clone lies one nucleotide away. No conserved phenylalanine or tryptophan ends this CDR3, so it is likely a read error. The chain is built from TRBV6-1 and TRBJ1-5; D gene unclear. Trimming took off 5 bases at V and 7 bases at J, with 12 bases between the two ends. The CDR3 has 13 amino acids. The germline V gene encodes CDR1 MNHNS and CDR2 SASEGT. The CDR3 DNA follows: TGTGCCAGCAGTCCTCAGGTGACGCAGCCCCAGCATTCT. Its translation is CASSPQVTQPQHS.

This clonotype was recorded at least ten times. The chain employs TRBV30 and TRBJ2-1, with 8 bases fitting TRBD2. V lost 2 bases and J lost 7; bases outside the gene matches: 7. Germline CDR1 is GTSNPN and CDR2 is SVGIG (reference sequence). The CDR3 runs to 14 residues. The CDR3 bases are TGTGCCTGGAGTCCCAGCGGGAGCTTGAATGAGCAGTTCTTC. Protein: CAWSPSGSLNEQFF.

This clonotype was seen repeatedly, ten times or more. V gene TRBV20-1 combines with J gene TRBJ2-1; 9 nucleotides line up with TRBD2. With V trimmed by 4 bases and J by 8 bases, 12 bases remained unmatched. Germline loops: CDR1 DFQATT, CDR2 SNEGSKA (reference sequence). This CDR3 is built from 15 residues. CDR3 DNA sequence: TGCAGTGCTACCGGCGGGAGGGATTCCCTCGATGAGCAGTTCTTC. This encodes CSATGGRDSLDEQFF.

In this sample, this clonotype turned up many times. The V call is TRBV20-1, the J call TRBJ2-1; TRBD2 matches at 9 bases. Germline CDR1 and CDR2: DFQATT and SNEGSKA (reference sequence). CDR3 length: 16 residues. The V segment lost 0 bases and the J segment 4 bases; nucleotides outside the gene matches: 7. DNA for the CDR3: TGCAGTGCTAGAGAACCCGCTAGCGGGGTTTACAATGAGCAGTTCTTC. Amino acids: CSAREPASGVYNEQFF.

The chain carries TRBV10-2 and TRBJ1-1; D is uncertain. Germline V gene data show CDR1 as WSHSY and CDR2 as SAAADI. The CDR3 extends over 14 amino acids. V was trimmed by 1 base and J by 0 bases, leaving 6 bases between them. As DNA, the CDR3 is TGCGCCAGCAGTGAGTTGGGCATGAACACTGAAGCTTTCTTT. Its protein product is CASSELGMNTEAFF.

This clonotype was seen at least ten times. The chain recombines TRBV29-1 with TRBJ1-2; D unclear. In germline, CDR1 is SQVTM, CDR2 ANQGSEA. With 3 bases removed from V and 6 bases from J, the gap between germline ends came to 5 bases. The CDR3 runs to 10 residues. The DNA for the CDR3 is TGCAGCGTTGAGAGGGATGGCTACACCTTC. This sequence encodes CSVERDGYTF.

The sample holds many counts of this clonotype. The CDR3 is CASSLARGSQETQYF. In DNA, the CDR3 is TGTGCCAGCAGCTTAGCGAGAGGGTCCCAAGAGACCCAGTACTTC. The chain combines TRBV7-8 with TRBJ2-5; D possibly corresponds to TRBD2 (5 bases). V was pared by 0 bases and J by 1 base, with 9 bases between. Germline CDR1 reads SGHVS; CDR2 reads FQNEAQ. The length of the CDR3 is 15 residues. Based on the CDR3 plus reference TRBV7-8 and TRBJ2-5, the full variable domain is GAGVSQSPRYKVAKRGQDVALRCDPISGHVSLFWYQQALGQGPEFLTYFQNEAQLDKSGLPSDRFFAERPEGSVSTLKIQRTQQEDSAVYLCASSLARGSQETQYFGPGTRLLVL.

The chain employs TRBV10-2 and TRBJ2-1; 13 bases align to TRBD2. V was clipped by 5 bases and J by 7 bases; unmatched bases: 11. The CDR3 totals 17 residues. Germline V gene data show CDR1 as WSHSY and CDR2 as SAAADI. The CDR3 here is CASSPGRLAGGWNEQFF. As DNA, the CDR3 is TGCGCCAGCAGTCCCGGGAGACTAGCGGGAGGTTGGAATGAGCAGTTCTTC.